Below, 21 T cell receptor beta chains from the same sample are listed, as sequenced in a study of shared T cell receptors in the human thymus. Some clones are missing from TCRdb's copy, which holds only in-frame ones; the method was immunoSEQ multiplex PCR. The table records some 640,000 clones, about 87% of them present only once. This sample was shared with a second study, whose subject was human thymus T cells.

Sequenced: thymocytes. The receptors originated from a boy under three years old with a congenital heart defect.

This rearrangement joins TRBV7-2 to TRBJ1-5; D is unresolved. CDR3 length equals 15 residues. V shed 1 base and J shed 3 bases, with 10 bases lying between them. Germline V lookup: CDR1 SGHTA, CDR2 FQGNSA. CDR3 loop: CASSLGLSANQPQHF. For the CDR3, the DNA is TGTGCCAGCAGCTTAGGACTTTCGGCCAATCAGCCCCAGCATTTT.

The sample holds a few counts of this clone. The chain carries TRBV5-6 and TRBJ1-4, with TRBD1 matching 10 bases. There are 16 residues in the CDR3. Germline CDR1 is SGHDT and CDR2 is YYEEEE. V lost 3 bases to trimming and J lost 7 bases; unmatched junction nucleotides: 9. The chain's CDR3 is CASSSYRDRGFEKLFF. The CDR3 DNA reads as TGTGCCAGCAGCTCGTACCGGGACAGGGGTTTTGAAAAACTGTTTTTT.

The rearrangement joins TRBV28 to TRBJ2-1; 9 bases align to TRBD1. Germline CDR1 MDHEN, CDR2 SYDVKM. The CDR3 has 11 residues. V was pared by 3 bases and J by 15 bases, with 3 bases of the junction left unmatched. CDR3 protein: CASSFGTGMFF. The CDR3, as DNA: TGTGCCAGCAGTTTCGGGACAGGGATGTTCTTC.

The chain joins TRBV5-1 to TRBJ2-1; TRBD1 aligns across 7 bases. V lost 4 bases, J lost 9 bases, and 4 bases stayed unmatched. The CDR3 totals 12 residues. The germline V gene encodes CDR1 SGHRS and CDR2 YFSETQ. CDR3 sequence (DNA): TGCGCCAGCAGCGAGCACAGGGGTGAGCAGTTCTTC. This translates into CASSEHRGEQFF.

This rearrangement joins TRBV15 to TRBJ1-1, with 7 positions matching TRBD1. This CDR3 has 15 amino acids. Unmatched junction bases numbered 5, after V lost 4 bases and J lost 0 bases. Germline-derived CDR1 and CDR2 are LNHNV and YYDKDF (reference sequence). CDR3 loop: CATSTRQGLNTEAFF. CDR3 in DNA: TGTGCCACCAGCACTCGACAGGGTTTGAACACTGAAGCTTTCTTT. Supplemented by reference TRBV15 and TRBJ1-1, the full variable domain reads DAMVIQNPRYQVTQFGKPVTLSCSQTLNHNVMYWYQQKSSQAPKLLFHYYDKDFNNEADTPDNFQSRRPNTSFCFLDIRSPGLGDTAMYLCATSTRQGLNTEAFFGQGTRLTVV.

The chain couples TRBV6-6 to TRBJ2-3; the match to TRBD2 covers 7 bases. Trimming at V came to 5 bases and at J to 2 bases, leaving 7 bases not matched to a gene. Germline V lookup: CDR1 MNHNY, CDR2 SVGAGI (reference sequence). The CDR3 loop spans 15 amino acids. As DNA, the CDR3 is TGTGCCAGCAGTATAAGGGACTACCCCACAGATACGCAGTATTTT. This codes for CASSIRDYPTDTQYF.

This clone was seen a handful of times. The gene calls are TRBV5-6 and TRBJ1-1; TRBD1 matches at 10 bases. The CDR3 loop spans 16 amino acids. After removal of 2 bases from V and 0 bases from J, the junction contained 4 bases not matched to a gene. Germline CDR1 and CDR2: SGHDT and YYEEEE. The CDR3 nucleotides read TGTGCCAGCAGCTTTGGGACAGGGGCGATGAACACTGAAGCTTTCTTT. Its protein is CASSFGTGAMNTEAFF.

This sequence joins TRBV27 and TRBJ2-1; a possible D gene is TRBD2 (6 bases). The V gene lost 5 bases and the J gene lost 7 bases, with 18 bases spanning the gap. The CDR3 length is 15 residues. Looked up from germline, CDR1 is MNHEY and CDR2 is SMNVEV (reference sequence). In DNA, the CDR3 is TGTGCCAGCAGTCCCCTTTTTACGGGGACTAATGAGCAGTTCTTC. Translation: CASSPLFTGTNEQFF.

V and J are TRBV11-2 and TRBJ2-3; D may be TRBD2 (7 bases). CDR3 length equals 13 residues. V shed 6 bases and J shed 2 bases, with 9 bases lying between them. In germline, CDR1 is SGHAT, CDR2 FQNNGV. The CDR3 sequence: CASRGGHTDTQYF. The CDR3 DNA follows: TGTGCCAGCAGGGGGGGGCACACAGATACGCAGTATTTT.

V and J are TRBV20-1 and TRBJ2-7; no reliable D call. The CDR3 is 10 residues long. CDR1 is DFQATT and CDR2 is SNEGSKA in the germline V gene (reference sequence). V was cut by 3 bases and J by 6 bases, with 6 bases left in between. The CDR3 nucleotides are TGCAGTGCTAGTCCGGTCGAGCAGTACTTC. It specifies CSASPVEQYF.

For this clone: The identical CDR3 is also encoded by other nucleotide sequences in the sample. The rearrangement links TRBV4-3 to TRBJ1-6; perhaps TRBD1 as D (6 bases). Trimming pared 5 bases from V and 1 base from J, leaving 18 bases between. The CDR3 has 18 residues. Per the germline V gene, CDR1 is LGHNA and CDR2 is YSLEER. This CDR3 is CASSALEPDRSYNSPLHF. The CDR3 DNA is TGCGCCAGCAGCGCCCTCGAACCAGACAGGTCCTATAATTCACCCCTCCACTTT.

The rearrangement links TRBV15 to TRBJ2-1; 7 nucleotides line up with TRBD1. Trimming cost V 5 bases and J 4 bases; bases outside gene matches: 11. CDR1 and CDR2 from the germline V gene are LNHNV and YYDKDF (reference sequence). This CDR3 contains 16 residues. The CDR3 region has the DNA TGTGCCACCAGCGGGGACAGCACTTTCTATTACAATGAGCAGTTCTTC. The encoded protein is CATSGDSTFYYNEQFF.

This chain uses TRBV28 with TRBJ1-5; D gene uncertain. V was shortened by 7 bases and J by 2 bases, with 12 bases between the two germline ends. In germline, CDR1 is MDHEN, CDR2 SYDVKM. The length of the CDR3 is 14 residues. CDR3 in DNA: TGTGCCAGCATCTCCCACATGGGCAATCAGCCCCAGCATTTT. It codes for CASISHMGNQPQHF. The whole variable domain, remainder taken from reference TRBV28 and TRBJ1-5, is DVKVTQSSRYLVKRTGEKVFLECVQDMDHENMFWYRQDPGLGLRLIYFSYDVKMKEKGDIPEGYSVSREKKERFSLILESASTNQTSMYLCASISHMGNQPQHFGDGTRLSIL.

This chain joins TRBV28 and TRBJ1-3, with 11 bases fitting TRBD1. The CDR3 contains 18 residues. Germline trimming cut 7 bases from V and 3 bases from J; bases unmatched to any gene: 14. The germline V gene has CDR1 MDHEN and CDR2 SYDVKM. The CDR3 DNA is TGTGCCAGCAATAGGAGGCGTCGGACAGGGGGCTTTGGAAACACCATATATTTT. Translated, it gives CASNRRRRTGGFGNTIYF.

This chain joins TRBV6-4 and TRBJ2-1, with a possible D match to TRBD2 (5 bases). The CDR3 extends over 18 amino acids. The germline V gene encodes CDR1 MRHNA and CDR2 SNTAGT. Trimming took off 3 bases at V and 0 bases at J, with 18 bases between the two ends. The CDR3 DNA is TGTGCCAGCAGTGAGGGCGAACCTAGCACAAGCTCCTACAATGAGCAGTTCTTC. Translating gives CASSEGEPSTSSYNEQFF.

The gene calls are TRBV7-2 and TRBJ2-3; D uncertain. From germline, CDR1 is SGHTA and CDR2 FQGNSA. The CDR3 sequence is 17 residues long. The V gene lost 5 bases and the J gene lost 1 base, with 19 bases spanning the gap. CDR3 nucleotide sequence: TGTGCCAGCAGCCCTCCGCTAAGCTTGAGTGGCACAGATACGCAGTATTTT. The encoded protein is CASSPPLSLSGTDTQYF.

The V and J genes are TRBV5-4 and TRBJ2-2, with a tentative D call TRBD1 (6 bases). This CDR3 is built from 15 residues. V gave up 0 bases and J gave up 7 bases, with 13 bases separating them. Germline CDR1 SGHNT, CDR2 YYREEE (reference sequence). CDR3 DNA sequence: TGTGCCAGCAGCTTGGGACAGGCTGCCGGCGGGGAGCTGTTTTTT. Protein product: CASSLGQAAGGELFF.

The chain's CDR3 is CASRPHPRGADTEAFF. For the CDR3, the DNA is TGTGCCTCGCGACCCCACCCCCGGGGAGCTGACACTGAAGCTTTCTTT. This chain connects TRBV19 to TRBJ1-1, with D hard to call. Between the trimmed V and J ends, which lost 11 bases and 3 bases, there was a span of 25 bases. The CDR3 covers 16 residues. The germline gives CDR1 LNHDA, CDR2 SQIVND (reference sequence).

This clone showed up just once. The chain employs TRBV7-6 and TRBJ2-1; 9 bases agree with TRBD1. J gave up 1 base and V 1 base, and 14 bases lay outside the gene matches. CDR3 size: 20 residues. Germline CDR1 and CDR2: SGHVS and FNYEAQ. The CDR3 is CASSLVPGWNRGQSYNEQFF. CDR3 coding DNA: TGTGCCAGCAGCTTAGTACCAGGGTGGAACAGGGGGCAGTCCTACAATGAGCAGTTCTTC.

CDR3 protein: CASSSTSGRVSYNEQFF. DNA of the CDR3: TGCGCCAGCAGCTCTACTAGCGGGAGGGTCTCCTACAATGAGCAGTTCTTC. The V gene is TRBV5-1, the J gene TRBJ2-1; 13 bases map to TRBD2. The CDR3 totals 17 residues. Germline lookup yields CDR1 SGHRS and CDR2 YFSETQ. Trimming cost V 3 bases and J 0 bases; bases outside gene matches: 3.

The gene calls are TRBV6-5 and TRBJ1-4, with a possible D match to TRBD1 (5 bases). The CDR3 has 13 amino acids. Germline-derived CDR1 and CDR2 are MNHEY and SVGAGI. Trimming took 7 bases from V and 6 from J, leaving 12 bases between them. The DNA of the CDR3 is TGTGCCAGCAACGGGGGACCTGATGAAAAACTGTTTTTT. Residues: CASNGGPDEKLFF.